This T cell receptor (beta chain) emerged from a study of lymphopenia after photon versus proton radiotherapy. Study-level results: In patients who died, overall survival fell as post-nadir TCR diversity dropped more. Photon-treated patients lost naive T cells and TCR diversity; proton-treated stayed stable.

The ends were cut back, 6 bases at V and 4 bases at J, with 13 bases in the middle. CDR1 and CDR2 (germline): SNHLY, FYNNEI. The CDR3 spans 13 residues. Some clones are missing from TCRdb's copy, which holds only in-frame ones; the method was immunoSEQ multiplex PCR. The table includes around 64,000 clones, roughly nine tenths detected once. Comment on this clone: The antigen is unknown.

The V and J genes are TRBV2 and TRBJ2-7; tentatively, D is TRBD2 (6 bases). The specimen was peripheral blood, collected from a patient treated with proton-based radiotherapy. The clonotype comes from an elderly man with esophageal cancer. The CDR3 spells CASRSGGDYEQYF. The CDR3 DNA is TGTGCCAGCAGATCGGGCGGGGATTACGAGCAGTACTTC.